This entry lists 6 T cell receptor beta chains sequenced from one sample in a study of T cell changes during pregnancy in multiple sclerosis. The data were produced by immunoSEQ multiplex PCR, yet TCRdb's version contains in-frame clones alone and is incomplete. The sample carries about 79,000 clones, approximately 90% recorded once. The material sequenced was CD4+ T cells from peripheral blood mononuclear cells, taken in the second trimester of pregnancy. These receptors were obtained from a female donor with multiple sclerosis, enrolled in a pregnancy study.

V gene TRBV7-2 combines with J gene TRBJ2-3; 11 positions agree with TRBD2. The CDR3 has 17 amino acids. Per germline, CDR1 SGHTA and CDR2 FQGNSA. V gave up 2 bases and J gave up 2 bases; unmatched junction bases: 6. The CDR3 region has the DNA TGTGCCAGCAGCTTACGGCTAGCGGGAGGACCCACAGATACGCAGTATTTT. It codes for CASSLRLAGGPTDTQYF.

CDR3 nucleotides: TGTGCCAGTACTAGGGCGGGAGTTCCAATGAATGAGCAGTTCTTC. This codes for CASTRAGVPMNEQFF. V is TRBV19 and J is TRBJ2-1; 7 nucleotides align to TRBD2. There are 15 residues in the CDR3. With V trimmed by 7 bases and J by 7 bases, 13 bases remained unmatched. Germline V gives CDR1 LNHDA, CDR2 SQIVND (reference sequence).

The J gene is TRBJ2-7, the V gene TRBV7-9, with 13 bases identical to TRBD2. V lost 3 bases to trimming and J lost 4 bases; unmatched junction nucleotides: 12. Germline lookup yields CDR1 SEHNR and CDR2 FQNEAQ (reference sequence). The CDR3 runs to 18 residues. The CDR3 DNA reads as TGTGCCAGCAGCTTTACGACTAGCGGGGGGATTTCTAGGTACGAGCAGTACTTC. Protein: CASSFTTSGGISRYEQYF.

The gene calls are TRBV7-8 and TRBJ1-5; D not resolved. There are 14 residues in the CDR3. Trimming stripped 2 bases from V and 7 bases from J, with 12 bases between. CDR1 and CDR2 from the germline V gene are SGHVS and FQNEAQ. The CDR3 DNA reads TGTGCCAGCAGCTTAATCCGGGGAAGACAGCCCCAGCATTTT. It specifies CASSLIRGRQPQHF.

This clone was found once. The J gene is TRBJ2-7, the V gene TRBV28; D may be TRBD1 (5 bases). CDR1 is MDHEN and CDR2 is SYDVKM in the germline V gene. The CDR3 sequence is 18 residues long. Trimming shortened V by 6 bases and J by 0 bases, and 24 bases separated the two germline ends. Written as DNA, the CDR3 is TGTGCCAGCAGCCTAGTGAACAGGTGGGGATCGAGCTCCTACGAGCAGTACTTC. Residues: CASSLVNRWGSSSYEQYF.

The V and J genes are TRBV28 and TRBJ2-1; 7 positions match TRBD1. V lost 7 bases and J lost 6; bases outside the gene matches: 6. The germline V gene has CDR1 MDHEN and CDR2 SYDVKM. The CDR3 is 13 amino acids. CDR3 residues: CASNWGQINEQFF. The CDR3 DNA reads as TGTGCCAGCAACTGGGGACAGATCAATGAGCAGTTCTTC.